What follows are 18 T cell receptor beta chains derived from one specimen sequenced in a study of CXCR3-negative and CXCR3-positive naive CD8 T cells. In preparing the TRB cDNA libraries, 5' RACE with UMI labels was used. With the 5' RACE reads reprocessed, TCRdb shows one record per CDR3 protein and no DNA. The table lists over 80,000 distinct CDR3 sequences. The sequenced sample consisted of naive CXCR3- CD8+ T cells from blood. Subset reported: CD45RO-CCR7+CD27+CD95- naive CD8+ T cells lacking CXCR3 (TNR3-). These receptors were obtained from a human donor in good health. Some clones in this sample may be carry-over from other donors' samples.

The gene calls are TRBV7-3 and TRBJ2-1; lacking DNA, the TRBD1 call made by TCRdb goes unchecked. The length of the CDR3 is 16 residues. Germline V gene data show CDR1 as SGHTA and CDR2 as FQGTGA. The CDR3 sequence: CASSLIGRSSYNEQFF.

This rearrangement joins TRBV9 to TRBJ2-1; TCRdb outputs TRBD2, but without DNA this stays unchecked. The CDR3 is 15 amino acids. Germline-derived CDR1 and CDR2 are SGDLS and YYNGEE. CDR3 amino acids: CASSPASGNYNEQFF. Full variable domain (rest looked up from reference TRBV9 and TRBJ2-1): DSGVTQTPKHLITATGQRVTLRCSPRSGDLSVYWYQQSLDQGLQFLIQYYNGEERAKGNILERFSAQQFPDLHSELNLSSLELGDSALYFCASSPASGNYNEQFFGPGTRLTVL.

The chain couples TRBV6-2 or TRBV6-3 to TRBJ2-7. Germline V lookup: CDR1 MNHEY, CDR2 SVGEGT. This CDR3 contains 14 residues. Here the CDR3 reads CASSSPEQLYEQYF.

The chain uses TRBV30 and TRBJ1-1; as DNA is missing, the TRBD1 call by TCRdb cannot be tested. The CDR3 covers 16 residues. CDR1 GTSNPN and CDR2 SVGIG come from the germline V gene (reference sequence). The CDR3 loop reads CAWSPYIPGLNTEAFF.

The chain's CDR3 is CSVEAGSYNEQFF. V and J are TRBV29-1 and TRBJ2-1; TCRdb outputs TRBD1, but without DNA this stays unchecked. There are 13 residues in the CDR3. Per the germline V gene, CDR1 is SQVTM and CDR2 is ANQGSEA.

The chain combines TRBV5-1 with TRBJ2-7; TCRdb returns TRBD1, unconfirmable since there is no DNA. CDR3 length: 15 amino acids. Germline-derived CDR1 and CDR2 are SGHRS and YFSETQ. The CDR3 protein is CGSRVDRAGLYEQYF.

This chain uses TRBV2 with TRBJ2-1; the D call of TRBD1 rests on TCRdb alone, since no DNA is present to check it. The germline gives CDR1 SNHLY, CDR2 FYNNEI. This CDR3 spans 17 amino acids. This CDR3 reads CASSEGIPGPPEDEQFF.

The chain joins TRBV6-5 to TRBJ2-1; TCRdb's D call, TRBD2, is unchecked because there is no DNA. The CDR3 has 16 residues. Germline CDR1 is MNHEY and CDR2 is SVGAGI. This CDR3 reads CASSYTLAGEVYEQFF.

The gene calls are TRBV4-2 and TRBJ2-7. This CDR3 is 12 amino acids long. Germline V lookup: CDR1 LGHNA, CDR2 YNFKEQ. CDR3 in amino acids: CASSQDSYEQYF.

Here the CDR3 reads CASSLISTGGTEAFF. The genes are TRBV13 and TRBJ1-1; TCRdb selects TRBD1, and the lack of DNA leaves this call unchecked. The germline V gene has CDR1 PRHDT and CDR2 FYEKMQ (reference sequence). The CDR3 length is 15 residues.

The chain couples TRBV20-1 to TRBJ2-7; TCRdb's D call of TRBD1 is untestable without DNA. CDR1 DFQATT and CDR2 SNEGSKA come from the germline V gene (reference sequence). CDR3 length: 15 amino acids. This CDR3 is CSATPWGSFSYEQYF.

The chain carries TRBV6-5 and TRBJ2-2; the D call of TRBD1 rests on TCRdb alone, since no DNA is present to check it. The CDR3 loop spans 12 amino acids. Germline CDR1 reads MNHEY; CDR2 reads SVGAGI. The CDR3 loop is CASSPLTGELFF.

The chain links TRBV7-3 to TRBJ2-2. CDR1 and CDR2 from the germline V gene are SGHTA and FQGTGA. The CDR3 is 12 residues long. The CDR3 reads CASSLINGELFF.

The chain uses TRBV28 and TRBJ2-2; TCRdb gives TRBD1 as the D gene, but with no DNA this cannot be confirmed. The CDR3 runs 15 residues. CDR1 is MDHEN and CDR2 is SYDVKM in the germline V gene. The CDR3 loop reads CASTTVQSNTGELFF.

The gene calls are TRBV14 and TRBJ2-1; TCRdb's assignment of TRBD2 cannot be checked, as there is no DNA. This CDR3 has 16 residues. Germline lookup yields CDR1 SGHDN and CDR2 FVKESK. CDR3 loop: CASSFLAEVSYNEQFF.

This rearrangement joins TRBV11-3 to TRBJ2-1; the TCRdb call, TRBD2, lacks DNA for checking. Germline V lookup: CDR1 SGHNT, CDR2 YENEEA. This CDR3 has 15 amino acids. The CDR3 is CASSLERGGLDEQFF.

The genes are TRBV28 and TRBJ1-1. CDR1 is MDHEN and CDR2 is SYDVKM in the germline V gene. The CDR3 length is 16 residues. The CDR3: CASSLFSWSVNTEAFF. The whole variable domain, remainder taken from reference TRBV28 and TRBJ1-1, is DVKVTQSSRYLVKRTGEKVFLECVQDMDHENMFWYRQDPGLGLRLIYFSYDVKMKEKGDIPEGYSVSREKKERFSLILESASTNQTSMYLCASSLFSWSVNTEAFFGQGTRLTVV.

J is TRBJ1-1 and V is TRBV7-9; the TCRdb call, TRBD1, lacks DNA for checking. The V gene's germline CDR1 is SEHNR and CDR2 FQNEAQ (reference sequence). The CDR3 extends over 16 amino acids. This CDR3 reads CASSSALTGLGTEAFF.